These T cell receptor beta chains were read from a single sample in a study of blood T cells in healthy people across ages. TCRdb called the 5' RACE reads again in MiXCR, with one record for every CDR3 protein. The repertoire holds 1,800,000 or so distinct CDR3 sequences, about 39% seen once, with 23% in the top ten. The sample taken for sequencing was blood. The receptors come from a human donor in good health. The CDR3 runs from the conserved cysteine through the conserved F or W. The D gene is left open where the match is weak. For some rows the clone size is stated as once, few or many, or as a class when expanded; others skip it.

clone size | J gene | D gene | V gene | CDR3 DNA | CDR3 protein
. | TRBJ2-2 | . | TRBV12-3/TRBV12-4 | TGTGCCAGTAGCCCGACCCCGGACTTGGGAAACACCGGGGAGCTGTTTTTT | CASSPTPDLGNTGELFF
. | TRBJ2-3 | . | TRBV4-3 | TGCGCCAGCAGCCAAGTGAGGGGCGGAGCAGATACGCAGTATTTT | CASSQVRGGADTQYF
few | TRBJ1-1 | . | TRBV4-1 | TGCGCCAGCAGCCAAGGGGGTCGGGGAAGTAGGAACACTGAAGCTTTCTTT | CASSQGGRGSRNTEAFF
. | TRBJ2-1 | . | TRBV25-1 | TGTGCCAGCGACGTTTATGGTGAGCAGTTCTTC | CASDVYGEQFF
. | TRBJ1-2 | . | TRBV3-1 | TGTGCCAGCGGTCCCCGTTCCTCGGGGGATGGCTACACCTTC | CASGPRSSGDGYTF
. | TRBJ2-1 | . | TRBV5-1 | TGCGCCAGCAGCCACGACAGGACATACAATGAGCAGTTCTTC | CASSHDRTYNEQFF
. | TRBJ1-1 | TRBD1 | TRBV4-1 | TGCGCCAGCAGCCAAAGGGACAGGGGGAAAGAAGCTTTCTTT | CASSQRDRGKEAFF
few | TRBJ2-1 | TRBD2 | TRBV7-8 | TGTGCCAGCAGCTTAGGGCGACTAGCGGGCTGGCAGTTCTTC | CASSLGRLAGWQFF
. | TRBJ2-5 | . | TRBV5-1 | TGCGCCAGCAGCTCTCGGGGGAGGCATGAGACCCAGTACTTC | CASSSRGRHETQYF
. | TRBJ1-6 | TRBD1 | TRBV6-1 | TGTGCCAGCACTCGAAGGACAGGAAATAATTCACCCCTCCACTTT | CASTRRTGNNSPLHF
. | TRBJ2-5 | . | TRBV11-2 | TGTGCCAGCAGCAAATGGGCTTTCGAGCGGAGGGGAGGAGAGACCCAGTACTTC | CASSKWAFERRGGETQYF
. | TRBJ1-2 | TRBD1 | TRBV15 | TGTGCCACCAGCAGTGGACAGGGCCCAACCCTTGCCTATGGCTACACCTTC | CATSSGQGPTLAYGYTF
. | TRBJ1-4 | . | TRBV20-1 | TGCAGTGCTAGGGCCGGTCCAACTAATGAAAAACTGTTTTTT | CSARAGPTNEKLFF
. | TRBJ1-3 | . | TRBV5-1 | TGCGCCAGCAGTCCGGGGGAAAGCTCTGGAAACACCATATATTTT | CASSPGESSGNTIYF
. | TRBJ2-5 | . | TRBV14 | TGTGCCAGCAGCCAAGATCATGGACGGTGGGGACTTCAAGAGACCCAGTACTTC | CASSQDHGRWGLQETQYF
. | TRBJ1-2 | TRBD1 | TRBV5-1 | TGCGCCAGCAGCGTCGGACAGGGGAGAGATTATGGCTACACCTTC | CASSVGQGRDYGYTF